This entry features one T cell receptor beta chain sequence. What it recognizes is unknown. This entry belongs to a study of T cell responses to AZD1222 COVID-19 vaccine. The assay was immunoSEQ multiplex PCR, and TCRdb's table has in-frame clones only and misses some. The table lists some 120,000 clones, approximately 82% of them singletons, with roughly a quarter in the top ten. This CDR3 is built from 14 residues. Second-dose schedules of about 4 or about 12 weeks were combined. Broader study findings: Regions 160-218 and 743-854 held dominance among vaccine-associated CD4 TCRs, which spanned spike. White British people made up most donors, females outnumbered males, and clonal diversity was possibly underestimated. Researchers took repertoire samples only after the peak T cell response had come.

V usage is TRBV21-1 and J usage is TRBJ2-7; TRBD2, the table's D call, lacks a check against the DNA. TRBV21-1 is annotated as a pseudogene. The sample consisted of peripheral blood, taken 28 days after the second AZD1222 dose. The source of this sequence is an adult who received the AZD1222 COVID-19 vaccine. CDR3 DNA: TGTGCCAGCAGCAAGGATCCGGGGGTGGGAGAGCAGTACTTC. It encodes CASSKDPGVGEQYF.